The clone carrying this T cell receptor beta chain was seen once. Germline V gene data show CDR1 as SGDLS and CDR2 as YYNGEE. V was cut by 3 bases and J by 2 bases, with 9 bases left in between. The CDR3 totals 13 residues. The sample comes from a study of blood T cell repertoires in COVID-19. Study in general: Whether acute or convalescent, the COVID-19 samples came from the United States, Italy and Spain. PBMCs, B-cell-depleted T cells, or T cells were the source of the cDNA or gDNA that made up the material.

Original data processing: Cell counts per sample came from amplifying reference gene primers. The method was immunoSEQ multiplex PCR; TCRdb's version includes in-frame clones alone and lacks a portion of them. V, J and clone size are those of that table, while D and trimming were read from the DNA. The sample records just over 70,000 clones, around 90% being singletons. Sequenced material: peripheral blood. This clonotype was sampled from a human donor in a cohort sampled during active COVID-19. The chain couples TRBV9 to TRBJ2-7, with D possibly TRBD1 on 5 matching bases. This chain's CDR3 is CASSATDTYEQYF. The CDR3, as DNA: TGTGCCAGCAGCGCGACGGACACCTACGAGCAGTACTTC.